The rows below give T cell receptor beta chains drawn from one sample of a study of shared clonotypes between healthy human individuals. Data came from immunoSEQ multiplex PCR; TCRdb stores just in-frame clones and leaves some out. Of some 1.5 million clones in the sample, approximately 98% were seen once. Sequenced material: naive CD4+ T cells sorted from blood. These receptors originate from a man in his thirties or forties in good health. Each CDR3 is given with its conserved first and last residue. D genes are given only for firm matches. Clone size is not always given. Where it is, it says once, few, many or a class for expanded clones.

d_call	clone_size	v_call	j_call	cdr3_nt	cdr3_aa
.	.	TRBV6-1	TRBJ2-2	TGTGCCAGCAGTGAAAGGCCGGTGAACACCGGGGAGCTGTTTTTT	CASSERPVNTGELFF
TRBD2	.	TRBV6-6	TRBJ2-1	TGTGCCAGCACTAGCGGAAGCTCCTACAATGAGCAGTTCTTC	CASTSGSSYNEQFF
.	.	TRBV5-4	TRBJ1-1	TGTGCCAGCAGCTTGGACGCGGGGGGGCAGGCCGTGACTGAAGCTTTCTTT	CASSLDAGGQAVTEAFF
TRBD2	.	TRBV6-4	TRBJ2-2	TGTGCCAGTAAAGCGGGAGGAACCGGGGAGCTGTTTTTT	CASKAGGTGELFF
.	.	TRBV28	TRBJ1-1	TGTGCCAGCAGTTTTTTGGGTACTGAAGCTTTCTTT	CASSFLGTEAFF
TRBD2	.	TRBV15	TRBJ2-5	TGTGCCACCAGCAGAGGTCTAGCGGGAGGGCTTGCCCAAGAGACCCAGTACTTC	CATSRGLAGGLAQETQYF
.	few	TRBV6-5	TRBJ1-5	TGTGCCAGCAGTCGGGACGCCACTGGGACATCGCCCCAGCATTTT	CASSRDATGTSPQHF
.	.	TRBV7-8	TRBJ2-3	TGTGCCAGCAGCTCGCATAGCGGTAGCACAGATACGCAGTATTTT	CASSSHSGSTDTQYF
TRBD2	.	TRBV9	TRBJ2-5	TGTGCCAGCAGCGTAGCTGGGCGGGAGTACCAAGAGACCCAGTACTTC	CASSVAGREYQETQYF
.	.	TRBV7-9	TRBJ2-7	TGTGCCAGCAGCCCCCTGGACAGTTGGTCGCCCGAGCAGTACTTC	CASSPLDSWSPEQYF
TRBD1	.	TRBV28	TRBJ1-1	TGTGCCAGCAGGGTTCGTGGAGGGGGCCCTGAAGCTTTCTTT	CASRVRGGGPEAFF
.	once	TRBV2	TRBJ2-3	TGTGCCAGCAGTGAATATGGAGTGGTTAGCACAGATACGCAGTATTTT	CASSEYGVVSTDTQYF
TRBD2	.	TRBV28	TRBJ2-7	TGTGCCACACAGACTAGCGGTCCCTACGAGCAGTACTTC	CATQTSGPYEQYF
.	.	TRBV5-4	TRBJ2-4	TGTGCCAGCAGACATACTGGGGGTCTAGCCAAAAACATTCAGTACTTC	CASRHTGGLAKNIQYF
.	.	TRBV9	TRBJ2-1	TGTGCCAGCAGCGTAGCTACAGATCCAAGCCCTGATCGGATGTTCAATGAGCAGTTCTTC	CASSVATDPSPDRMFNEQFF
.	.	TRBV7-3	TRBJ2-6	TGTGCCAGCAGCTCTGCTAGGTCTGGGGCCAACGTCCTGACTTTC	CASSSARSGANVLTF
TRBD1	.	TRBV5-4	TRBJ2-7	TGTGCCAGCAGCTCCCGGACAGGGGGCGCTGAGCAGTACTTC	CASSSRTGGAEQYF
.	.	TRBV30	TRBJ2-5	TGTGCCTGGAATCTCGGGAGAGAGACCCAGTACTTC	CAWNLGRETQYF
TRBD2	.	TRBV5-1	TRBJ2-7	TGCGCCAGCACCTGGACTAGCGGATACTCCTACGAGCAGTACTTC	CASTWTSGYSYEQYF
.	.	TRBV5-1	TRBJ1-4	TGCGCCAGCAGCTTGTCCTTCCTGGGGGAAAAACTGTTTTTT	CASSLSFLGEKLFF
TRBD1	.	TRBV5-6	TRBJ2-7	TGTGCCAGCAGCCCCTTGACAGGGTCCTTCTACGAGCAGTACTTC	CASSPLTGSFYEQYF
.	once	TRBV9	TRBJ2-1	TGTGCCAGCAGCGTAGAGGGGACGGATTACAATGAGCAGTTCTTC	CASSVEGTDYNEQFF